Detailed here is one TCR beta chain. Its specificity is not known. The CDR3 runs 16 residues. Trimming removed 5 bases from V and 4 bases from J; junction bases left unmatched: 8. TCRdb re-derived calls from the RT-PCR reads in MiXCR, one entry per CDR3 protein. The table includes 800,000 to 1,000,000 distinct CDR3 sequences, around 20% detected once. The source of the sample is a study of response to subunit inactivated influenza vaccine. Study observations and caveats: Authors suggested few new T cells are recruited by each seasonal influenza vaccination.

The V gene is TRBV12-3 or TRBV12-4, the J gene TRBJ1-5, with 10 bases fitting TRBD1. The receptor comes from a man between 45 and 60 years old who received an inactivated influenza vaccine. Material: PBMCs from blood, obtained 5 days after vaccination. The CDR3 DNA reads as TGTGCCAGCAGTATGGACAGGGGGGTTGGTAATCAGCCCCAGCATTTT. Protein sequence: CASSMDRGVGNQPQHF.